Shown below are 5 T cell receptor beta chains from a single sample sequenced in a study of long-term antiretroviral therapy in people with HIV. They ran version v3.0 of the immunoSEQ assay at survey level. Some clones are missing from TCRdb's copy, which holds only in-frame ones; the method was immunoSEQ multiplex PCR. The table has 24,000 or so clones, approximately 93% seen once; the top ten hold 9.2%. The sample consisted of unsorted PBMCs, taken 7.6 years after starting antiretroviral therapy. These TCRs come from a middle-aged woman with HIV.

The rearrangement joins TRBV7-3 to TRBJ1-6; weak D call: TRBD1 (5 bases). Trimming removed 0 bases at V and 6 bases at J, with 9 bases between. This CDR3 is 15 amino acids long. Looked up from germline, CDR1 is SGHTA and CDR2 is FQGTGA. CDR3 residues: CASSLTGRLNSPLHF. CDR3 nucleotide sequence: TGTGCCAGCAGCTTAACGGGACGGCTTAATTCACCCCTCCACTTT.

The V and J genes are TRBV6-5 and TRBJ2-5; 13 bases match TRBD2. CDR1 MNHEY and CDR2 SVGAGI come from the germline V gene. The V segment lost 1 base and the J segment 4 bases; nucleotides outside the gene matches: 3. The CDR3 sequence is 16 residues long. The CDR3 spells CASSYLLAGGGETQYF. The CDR3 DNA follows: TGTGCCAGCAGTTACTTACTAGCGGGGGGGGGAGAGACCCAGTACTTC.

CDR3 in DNA: TGCGCCAGCAGCCCGGGACAGGGGGTGAGAGGCTACACCTTC. It translates to CASSPGQGVRGYTF. The chain uses TRBV5-1 and TRBJ1-2, with TRBD1 matching over 11 bases. This CDR3 is built from 14 residues. CDR1 is SGHRS, CDR2 YFSETQ, per germline. After removal of 4 bases from V and 8 bases from J, the junction contained 7 bases not matched to a gene.

This chain connects TRBV5-4 to TRBJ1-2; 9 nucleotides align to TRBD1. The CDR3 is made up of 17 amino acids. Germline CDR1 SGHNT, CDR2 YYREEE (reference sequence). The V segment lost 4 bases and the J segment 4 bases; nucleotides outside the gene matches: 14. In nucleotides, the CDR3 is TGTGCCAGCAGCCCTGGAGGGCGGACAGGGGCAGTCTATGGCTACACCTTC. Its translation: CASSPGGRTGAVYGYTF.

This chain connects TRBV11-2 to TRBJ1-3; no definite D call. The germline V gene encodes CDR1 SGHAT and CDR2 FQNNGV. CDR3 length: 15 residues. V lost 1 base, J lost 4 bases, and 11 bases lay in between. The CDR3 sequence is CASSLASADGNTIYF. The CDR3 DNA reads TGTGCCAGCAGCTTAGCGTCGGCCGACGGAAACACCATATATTTT.